The sequence of this T cell receptor beta chain was determined in a study of long-term antiretroviral therapy in people with HIV. HIV-positive participants all received treatment in the United States. immunoSEQ v3.0 was run at survey level. Method: immunoSEQ multiplex PCR; TCRdb's copy keeps in-frame clones and lacks some. The repertoire holds 30,000 to 45,000 clones, with 80% as singletons. This CDR3 is built from 13 residues. Germline CDR1 is SGDLS and CDR2 is YYNGEE. The V end was cut by 1 base, the J end by 7 bases, with 12 bases between. The chain has TRBV9 and TRBJ2-7; the D gene is possibly TRBD1 (5 bases). The source material was unsorted PBMCs, sampled 3.4 years after starting antiretroviral therapy. The TCR originated in a man between 25 and 39 years old with HIV. The CDR3 DNA sequence: TGTGCCAGCAGCGTAAGGGGTCTCGGGGAGCAGTACTTC. Translating it yields CASSVRGLGEQYF.